This TCR beta chain was sequenced in a study of technical replicates of blood from a few donors. Sequenced by immunoSEQ multiplex PCR; TCRdb stores in-frame clones only, minus some. The data hold some 60,000 clones, with roughly 86% observed a single time. Looked up from germline, CDR1 is MRHNA and CDR2 is SNTAGT. V shed 4 bases and J 5 bases; nucleotides not matched to a gene: 5. The CDR3 has 15 residues. The origin of this receptor is a human donor in good health. Some clones in this sample may be carry-over from other donors' samples. The sample consisted of PBMCs. The rearrangement joins TRBV6-4 to TRBJ2-7, with 13 bases fitting TRBD2. The CDR3 region has the DNA TGTGCCAGCAGTGTAGGACTAGCGGGAGATAACGAGCAGTACTTC. Its protein is CASSVGLAGDNEQYF.